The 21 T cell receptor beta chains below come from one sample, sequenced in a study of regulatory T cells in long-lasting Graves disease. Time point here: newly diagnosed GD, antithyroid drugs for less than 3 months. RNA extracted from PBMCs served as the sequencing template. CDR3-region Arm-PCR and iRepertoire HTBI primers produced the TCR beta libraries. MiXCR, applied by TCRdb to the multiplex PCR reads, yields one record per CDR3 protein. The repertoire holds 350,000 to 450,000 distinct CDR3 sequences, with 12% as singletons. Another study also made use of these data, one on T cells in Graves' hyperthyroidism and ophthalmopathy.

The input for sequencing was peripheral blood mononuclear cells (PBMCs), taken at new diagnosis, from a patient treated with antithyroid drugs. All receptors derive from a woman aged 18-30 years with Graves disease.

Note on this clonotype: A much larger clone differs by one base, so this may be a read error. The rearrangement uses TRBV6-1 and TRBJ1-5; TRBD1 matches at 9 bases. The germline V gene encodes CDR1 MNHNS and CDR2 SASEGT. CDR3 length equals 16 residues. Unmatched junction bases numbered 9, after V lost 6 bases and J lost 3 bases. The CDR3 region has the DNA TGTGCCAGCAGAAGGAACAGGGGGCTTGACAATCAGCCCCAGCATTTT. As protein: CASRRNRGLDNQPQHF.

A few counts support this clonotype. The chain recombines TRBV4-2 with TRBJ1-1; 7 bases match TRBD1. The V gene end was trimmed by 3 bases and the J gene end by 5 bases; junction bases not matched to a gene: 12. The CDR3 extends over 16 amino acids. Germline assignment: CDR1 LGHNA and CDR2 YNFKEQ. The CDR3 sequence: CASSQHTRGQGTEAFF. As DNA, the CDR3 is TGTGCCAGCAGCCAGCACACTAGGGGGCAGGGGACTGAAGCTTTCTTT.

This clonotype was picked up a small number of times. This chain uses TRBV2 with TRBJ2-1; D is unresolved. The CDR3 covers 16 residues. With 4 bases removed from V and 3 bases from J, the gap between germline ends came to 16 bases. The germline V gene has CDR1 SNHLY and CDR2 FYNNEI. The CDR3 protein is CASSASGRSDYNEQFF. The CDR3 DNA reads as TGTGCCAGCAGTGCATCGGGCAGGTCGGACTACAATGAGCAGTTCTTC.

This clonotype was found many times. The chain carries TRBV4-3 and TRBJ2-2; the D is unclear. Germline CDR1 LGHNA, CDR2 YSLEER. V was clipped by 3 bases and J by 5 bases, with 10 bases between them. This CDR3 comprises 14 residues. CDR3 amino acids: CASSQVPTTGELFF. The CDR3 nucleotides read TGCGCCAGCAGCCAGGTACCTACGACCGGGGAGCTGTTTTTT.

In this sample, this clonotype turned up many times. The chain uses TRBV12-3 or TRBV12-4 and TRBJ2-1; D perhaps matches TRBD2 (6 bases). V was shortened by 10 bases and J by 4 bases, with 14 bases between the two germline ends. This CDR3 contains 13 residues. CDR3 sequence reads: CATRGDGYNEQFF. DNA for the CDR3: TGTGCCACTCGCGGGGACGGTTACAATGAGCAGTTCTTC.

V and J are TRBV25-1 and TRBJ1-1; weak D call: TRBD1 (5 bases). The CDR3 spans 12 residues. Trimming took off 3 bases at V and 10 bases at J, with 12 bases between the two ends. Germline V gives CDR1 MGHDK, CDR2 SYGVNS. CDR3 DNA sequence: TGTGCCAGCAGTGAGGGCAGGGAGGGAGCTTTCTTT. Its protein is CASSEGREGAFF.

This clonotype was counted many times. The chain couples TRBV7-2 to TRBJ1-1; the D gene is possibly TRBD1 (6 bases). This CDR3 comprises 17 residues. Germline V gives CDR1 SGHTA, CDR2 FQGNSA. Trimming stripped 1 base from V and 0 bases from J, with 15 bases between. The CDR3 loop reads CASSLEVLAGVNTEAFF. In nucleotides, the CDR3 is TGTGCCAGCAGCTTAGAAGTCCTAGCAGGGGTGAACACTGAAGCTTTCTTT.

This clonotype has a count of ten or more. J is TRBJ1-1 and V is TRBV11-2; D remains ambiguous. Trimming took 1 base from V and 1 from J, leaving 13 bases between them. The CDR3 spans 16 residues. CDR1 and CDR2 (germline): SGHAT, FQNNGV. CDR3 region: CASSLADSLANTEAFF. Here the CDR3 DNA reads TGTGCCAGCAGCTTAGCGGATAGTCTGGCGAACACTGAAGCTTTCTTT.

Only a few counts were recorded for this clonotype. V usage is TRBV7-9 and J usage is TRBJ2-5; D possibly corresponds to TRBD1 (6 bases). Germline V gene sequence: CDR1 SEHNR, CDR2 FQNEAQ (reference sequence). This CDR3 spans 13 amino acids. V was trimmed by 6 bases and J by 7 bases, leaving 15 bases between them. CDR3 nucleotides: TGTGCCAGCAGGGCTACACAGGGCAGGACCCAGTACTTC. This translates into CASRATQGRTQYF.

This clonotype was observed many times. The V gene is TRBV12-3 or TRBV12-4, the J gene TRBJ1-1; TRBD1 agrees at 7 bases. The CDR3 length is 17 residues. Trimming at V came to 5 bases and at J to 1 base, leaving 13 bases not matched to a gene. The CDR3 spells CASSPPQWDSRNTEAFF. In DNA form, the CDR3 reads TGTGCCAGCAGTCCACCACAGTGGGACAGCAGGAACACTGAAGCTTTCTTT.

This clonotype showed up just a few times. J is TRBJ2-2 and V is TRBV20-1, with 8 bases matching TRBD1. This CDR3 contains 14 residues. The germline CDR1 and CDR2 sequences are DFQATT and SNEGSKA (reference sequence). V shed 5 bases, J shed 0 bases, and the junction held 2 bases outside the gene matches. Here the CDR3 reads CSAATGANTGELFF. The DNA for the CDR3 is TGCAGTGCTGCGACAGGGGCGAACACCGGGGAGCTGTTTTTT.

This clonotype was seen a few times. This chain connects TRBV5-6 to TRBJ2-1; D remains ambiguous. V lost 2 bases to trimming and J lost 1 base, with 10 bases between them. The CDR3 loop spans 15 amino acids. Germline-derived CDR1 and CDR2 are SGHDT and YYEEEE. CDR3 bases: TGTGCCAGCAGCTTCCGGACCGATTCCTACAATGAGCAGTTCTTC. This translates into CASSFRTDSYNEQFF.

The CDR3 DNA reads as TGTGCCAGCAGCTTAAAAGACGGGATTTACAATGAGCAGTTCTTC. This codes for CASSLKDGIYNEQFF. The gene calls are TRBV7-2 and TRBJ2-1; D may be TRBD2 (5 bases). This CDR3 spans 15 amino acids. With 2 bases removed from V and 4 bases from J, the gap between germline ends came to 12 bases. Germline loops: CDR1 SGHTA, CDR2 FQGNSA.

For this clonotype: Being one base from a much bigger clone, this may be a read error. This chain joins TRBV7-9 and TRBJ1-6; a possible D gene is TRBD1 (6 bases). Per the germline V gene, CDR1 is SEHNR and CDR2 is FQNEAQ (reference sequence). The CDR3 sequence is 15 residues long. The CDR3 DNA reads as TGTGTCAGCAGCCGACAGGCCCAAAAAAATTCACCCCTCCACTTT. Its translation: CVSSRQAQKNSPLHF.

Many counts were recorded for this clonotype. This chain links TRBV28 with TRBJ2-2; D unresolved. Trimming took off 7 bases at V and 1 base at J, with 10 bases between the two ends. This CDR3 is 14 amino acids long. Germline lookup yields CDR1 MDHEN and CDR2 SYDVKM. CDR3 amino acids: CASKRLWNTGELFF. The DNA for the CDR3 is TGTGCCAGCAAGCGTCTATGGAACACCGGGGAGCTGTTTTTT.

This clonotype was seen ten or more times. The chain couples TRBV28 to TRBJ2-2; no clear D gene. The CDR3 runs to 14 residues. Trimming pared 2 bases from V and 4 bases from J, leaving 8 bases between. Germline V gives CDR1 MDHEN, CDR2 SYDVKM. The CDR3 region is CASSLGLVTGELFF. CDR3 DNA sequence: TGTGCCAGCAGTTTAGGGCTAGTCACCGGGGAGCTGTTTTTT.

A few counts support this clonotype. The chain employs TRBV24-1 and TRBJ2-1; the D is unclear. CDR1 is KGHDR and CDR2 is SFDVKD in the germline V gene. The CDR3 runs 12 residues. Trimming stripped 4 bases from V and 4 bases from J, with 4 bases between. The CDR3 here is CATSESYNEQFF. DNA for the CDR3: TGTGCCACCAGTGAATCTTACAATGAGCAGTTCTTC.

The chain's CDR3 is CASTQDPLGYGYTF. CDR3 in DNA: TGTGCCAGCACCCAGGATCCCCTAGGCTATGGCTACACCTTC. The chain recombines TRBV27 with TRBJ1-2; D is unresolved. The CDR3 consists of 14 residues. V dropped 7 bases and J dropped 4 bases, with 16 bases sitting between them. The germline CDR1 and CDR2 sequences are MNHEY and SMNVEV (reference sequence).

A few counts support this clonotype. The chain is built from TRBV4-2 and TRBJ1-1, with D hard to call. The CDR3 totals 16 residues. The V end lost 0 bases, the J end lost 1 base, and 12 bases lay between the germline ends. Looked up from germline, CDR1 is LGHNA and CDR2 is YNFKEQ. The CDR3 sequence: CASSQEITAANTEAFF. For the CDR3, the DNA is TGTGCCAGCAGCCAAGAAATCACGGCCGCGAACACTGAAGCTTTCTTT.

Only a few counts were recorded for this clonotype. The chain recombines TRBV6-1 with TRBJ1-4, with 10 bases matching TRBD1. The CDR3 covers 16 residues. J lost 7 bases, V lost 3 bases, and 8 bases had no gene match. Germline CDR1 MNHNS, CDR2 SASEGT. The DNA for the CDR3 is TGTGCCAGCAGTGAGTCTCGGGGGACAGGGGCTGAAAAACTGTTTTTT. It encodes CASSESRGTGAEKLFF.

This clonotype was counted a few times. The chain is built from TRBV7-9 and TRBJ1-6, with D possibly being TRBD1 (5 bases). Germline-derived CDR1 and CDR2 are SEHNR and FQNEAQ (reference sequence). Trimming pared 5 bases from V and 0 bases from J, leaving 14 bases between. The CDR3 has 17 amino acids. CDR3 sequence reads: CASSATGPSSYNSPLHF. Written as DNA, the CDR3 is TGTGCCAGCAGCGCTACAGGACCGAGCTCCTATAATTCACCCCTCCACTTT.